The source of this T cell receptor beta chain is a study of blood T cell repertoires in COVID-19. Study-wide context: The cDNA or gDNA used as material had been derived from T cells, B-cell-depleted T cells, or PBMCs.

The germline V gene encodes CDR1 SQVTM and CDR2 ANQGSEA. Trimming removed 2 bases at V and 6 bases at J, with 8 bases between. There are 11 residues in the CDR3. Method: immunoSEQ multiplex PCR; TCRdb's copy keeps in-frame clones and lacks some. The data show 250,000 to 300,000 clones, about 90% seen once. The chain couples TRBV29-1 to TRBJ2-7; TRBD2 is a possible D gene (6 bases). This sequence originates from a woman in her thirties with COVID-19, enrolled during active disease. The material sequenced was peripheral blood. DNA of the CDR3: TGCAGCGTTGAAAAGGGAGGCGAGCAGTACTTC. This sequence encodes CSVEKGGEQYF.